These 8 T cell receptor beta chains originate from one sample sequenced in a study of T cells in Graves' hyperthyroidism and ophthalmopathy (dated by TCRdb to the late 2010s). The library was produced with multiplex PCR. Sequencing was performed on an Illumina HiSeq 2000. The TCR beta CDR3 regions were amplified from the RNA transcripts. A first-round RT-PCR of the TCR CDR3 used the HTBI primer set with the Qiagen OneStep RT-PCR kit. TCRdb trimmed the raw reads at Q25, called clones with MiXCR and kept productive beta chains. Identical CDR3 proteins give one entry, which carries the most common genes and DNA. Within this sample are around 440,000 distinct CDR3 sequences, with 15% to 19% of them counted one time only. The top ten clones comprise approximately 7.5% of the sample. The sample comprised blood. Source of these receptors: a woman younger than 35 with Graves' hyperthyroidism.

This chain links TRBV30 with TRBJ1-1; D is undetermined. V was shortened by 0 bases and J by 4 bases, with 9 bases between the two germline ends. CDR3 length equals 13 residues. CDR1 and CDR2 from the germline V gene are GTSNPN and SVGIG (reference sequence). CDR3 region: CAWSVSWGTEAFF. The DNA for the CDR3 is TGTGCCTGGAGTGTTTCTTGGGGCACTGAAGCTTTCTTT.

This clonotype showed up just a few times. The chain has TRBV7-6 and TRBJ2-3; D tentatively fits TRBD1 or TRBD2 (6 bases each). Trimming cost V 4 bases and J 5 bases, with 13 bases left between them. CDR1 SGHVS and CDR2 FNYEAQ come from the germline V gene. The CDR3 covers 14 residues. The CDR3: CASSSRQEGDTQYF. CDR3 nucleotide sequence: TGTGCCAGCAGCTCCCGACAGGAGGGAGATACGCAGTATTTT. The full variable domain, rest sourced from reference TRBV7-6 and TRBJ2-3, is GAGVSQSPRYKVTKRGQDVALRCDPISGHVSLYWYRQALGQGPEFLTYFNYEAQQDKSGLPNDRFSAERPEGSISTLTIQRTEQRDSAMYRCASSSRQEGDTQYFGPGTRLTVL.

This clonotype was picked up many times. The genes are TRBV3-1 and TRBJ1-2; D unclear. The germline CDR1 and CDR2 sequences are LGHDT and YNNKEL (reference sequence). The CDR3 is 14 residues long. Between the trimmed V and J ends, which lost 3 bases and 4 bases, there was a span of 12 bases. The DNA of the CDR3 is TGTGCCAGCAGCCAGGCCGGAGCCCGCTATGGCTACACCTTC. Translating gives CASSQAGARYGYTF.

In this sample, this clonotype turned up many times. CDR3 sequence (DNA): TGTGCCAGCAGCTTAGTCCGAGTCCCGGGACTAGCGGGAGGGCCGATCCATGAGCAGTTCTTC. Translating gives CASSLVRVPGLAGGPIHEQFF. The chain recombines TRBV11-2 with TRBJ2-1; 16 nucleotides align to TRBD2. The CDR3 has 21 residues. The V gene end was trimmed by 1 base and the J gene end by 8 bases; junction bases not matched to a gene: 17. Looked up from germline, CDR1 is SGHAT and CDR2 is FQNNGV. The full variable domain, rest sourced from reference TRBV11-2 and TRBJ2-1, is EAGVAQSPRYKIIEKRQSVAFWCNPISGHATLYWYQQILGQGPKLLIQFQNNGVVDDSQLPKDRFSAERLKGVDSTLKIQPAKLEDSAVYLCASSLVRVPGLAGGPIHEQFFGPGTRLTVL.

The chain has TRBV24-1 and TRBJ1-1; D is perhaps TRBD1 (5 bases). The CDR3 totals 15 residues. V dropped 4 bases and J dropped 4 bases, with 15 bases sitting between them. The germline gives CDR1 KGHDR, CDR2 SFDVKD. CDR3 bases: TGTGCCACCAGTGACCCGGGACGGCCGGGCACTGAAGCTTTCTTT. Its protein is CATSDPGRPGTEAFF.

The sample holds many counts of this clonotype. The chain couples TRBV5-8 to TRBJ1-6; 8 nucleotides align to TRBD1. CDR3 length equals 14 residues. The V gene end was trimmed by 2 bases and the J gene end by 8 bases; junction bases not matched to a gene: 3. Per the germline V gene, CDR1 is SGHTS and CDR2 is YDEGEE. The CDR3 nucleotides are TGTGCCAGCAGCTTACCAGGGGGCGATTCACCCCTCCACTTT. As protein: CASSLPGGDSPLHF.

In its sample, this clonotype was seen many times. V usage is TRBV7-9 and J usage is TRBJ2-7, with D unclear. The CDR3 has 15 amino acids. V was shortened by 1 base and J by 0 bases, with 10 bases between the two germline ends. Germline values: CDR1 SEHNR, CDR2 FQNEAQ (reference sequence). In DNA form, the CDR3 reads TGTGCCAGCAGCTTAGACCGGGCTGGCTCCTACGAGCAGTACTTC. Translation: CASSLDRAGSYEQYF.

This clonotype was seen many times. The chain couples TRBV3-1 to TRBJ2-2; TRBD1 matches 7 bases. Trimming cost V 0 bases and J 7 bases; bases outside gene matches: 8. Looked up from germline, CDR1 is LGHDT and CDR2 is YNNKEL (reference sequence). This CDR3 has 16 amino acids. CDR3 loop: CASSQEPGGRGGELFF. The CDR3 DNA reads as TGTGCCAGCAGCCAAGAGCCAGGGGGTAGAGGCGGGGAGCTGTTTTTT.